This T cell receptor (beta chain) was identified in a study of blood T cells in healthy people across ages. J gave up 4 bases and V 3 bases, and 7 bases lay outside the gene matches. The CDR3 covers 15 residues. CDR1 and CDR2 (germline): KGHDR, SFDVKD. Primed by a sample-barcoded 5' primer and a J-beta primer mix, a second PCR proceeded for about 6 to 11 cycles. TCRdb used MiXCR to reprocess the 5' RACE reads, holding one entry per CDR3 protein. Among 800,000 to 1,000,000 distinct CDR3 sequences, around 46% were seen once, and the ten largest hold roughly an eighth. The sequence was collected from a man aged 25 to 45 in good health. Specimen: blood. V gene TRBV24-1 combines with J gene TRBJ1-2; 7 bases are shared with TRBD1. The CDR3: CATSDGQAATYGYTF. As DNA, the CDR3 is TGTGCCACCAGTGATGGACAGGCCGCAACCTATGGCTACACCTTC.